This T cell receptor beta chain originates from a study of blood T cell repertoires in COVID-19. For the study at large: The study drew acute and convalescent COVID-19 samples from the United States, Italy and Spain. PBMCs, B-cell-depleted T cells, or T cells were the source of the cDNA or gDNA that made up the material.

The CDR3 has 17 residues. Germline V CDR1 and CDR2: KGHSH, LQKENI. The V and J ends lost 3 bases and 5 bases, in that order; junction bases with no gene match: 4. Authors' methods: It was from reference gene primer amplification that nucleated cell counts were estimated. Some clones are missing from TCRdb's copy, which holds only in-frame ones; the method was immunoSEQ multiplex PCR. The V and J calls and the clone size are those of that table, but D and trimming were determined from the DNA. This table holds around 180,000 clones, roughly nine tenths found once. This clonotype was obtained from a man in his 70s with active or convalescent COVID-19. The rearrangement links TRBV18 to TRBJ2-2; TRBD2 agrees at 15 bases. Source material: peripheral blood. In nucleotides, the CDR3 is TGTGCCAGCTCACCTCCAGGACTAGCGGGAGGGACCGGGGAGCTGTTTTTT. This gives the protein CASSPPGLAGGTGELFF.